This TCR beta chain was recovered during a study of blood T cell repertoires in COVID-19. Study details: T cells, B-cell-depleted T cells, or PBMCs supplied cDNA or gDNA.

Germline-derived CDR1 and CDR2 are SGHVS and FNYEAQ. Losses at the gene ends were 5 bases for V and 2 bases for J; bases not matched to a gene: 6. The CDR3 has 15 residues. The table came from immunoSEQ multiplex PCR; TCRdb's copy has only in-frame clones and leaves some out. The sample has fewer than 200,000 clones, about 83% seen once; the top ten hold about 1.9%. The gene calls are TRBV7-6 and TRBJ1-1, with 9 bases aligning to TRBD1. This receptor was identified in a woman of 80 years or more with acute or convalescent COVID-19. Material: peripheral blood. The CDR3 sequence: CASSPWDRENTEAFF. CDR3 DNA sequence: TGTGCCAGCAGCCCTTGGGACAGGGAAAACACTGAAGCTTTCTTT. Supplemented by reference TRBV7-6 and TRBJ1-1, the full variable domain reads GAGVSQSPRYKVTKRGQDVALRCDPISGHVSLYWYRQALGQGPEFLTYFNYEAQQDKSGLPNDRFSAERPEGSISTLTIQRTEQRDSAMYRCASSPWDRENTEAFFGQGTRLTVV.